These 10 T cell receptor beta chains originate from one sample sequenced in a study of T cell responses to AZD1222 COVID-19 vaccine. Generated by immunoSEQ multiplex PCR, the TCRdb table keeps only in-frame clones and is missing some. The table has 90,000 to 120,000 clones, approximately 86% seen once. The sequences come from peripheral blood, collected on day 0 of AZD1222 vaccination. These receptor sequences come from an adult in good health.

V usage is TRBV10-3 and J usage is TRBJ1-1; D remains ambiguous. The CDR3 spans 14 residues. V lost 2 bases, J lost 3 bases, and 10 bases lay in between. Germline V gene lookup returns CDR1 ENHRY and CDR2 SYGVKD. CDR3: CAISEPSQYTEAFF. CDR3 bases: TGTGCCATCAGTGAGCCTAGCCAGTACACTGAAGCTTTCTTT.

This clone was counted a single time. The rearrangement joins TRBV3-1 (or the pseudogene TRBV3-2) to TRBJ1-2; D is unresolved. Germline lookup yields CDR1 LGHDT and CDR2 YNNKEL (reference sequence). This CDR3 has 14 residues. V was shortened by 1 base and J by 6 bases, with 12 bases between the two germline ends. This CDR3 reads CASSQGGVGDGYTF. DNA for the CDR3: TGTGCCAGCAGCCAAGGTGGGGTAGGCGATGGCTACACCTTC.

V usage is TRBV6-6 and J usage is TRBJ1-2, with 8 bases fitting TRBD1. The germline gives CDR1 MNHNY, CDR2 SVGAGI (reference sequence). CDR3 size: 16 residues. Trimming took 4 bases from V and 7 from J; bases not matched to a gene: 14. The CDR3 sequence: CASSSLDRTGLGGYTF. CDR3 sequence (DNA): TGTGCCAGCAGTTCCTTGGACCGGACAGGGTTGGGTGGCTACACCTTC.

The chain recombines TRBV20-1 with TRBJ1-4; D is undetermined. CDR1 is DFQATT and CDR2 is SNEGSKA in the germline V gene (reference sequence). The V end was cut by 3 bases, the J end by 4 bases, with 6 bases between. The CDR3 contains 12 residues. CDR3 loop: CSASMGNEKLFF. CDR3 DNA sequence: TGCAGTGCTAGTATGGGTAATGAAAAACTGTTTTTT.

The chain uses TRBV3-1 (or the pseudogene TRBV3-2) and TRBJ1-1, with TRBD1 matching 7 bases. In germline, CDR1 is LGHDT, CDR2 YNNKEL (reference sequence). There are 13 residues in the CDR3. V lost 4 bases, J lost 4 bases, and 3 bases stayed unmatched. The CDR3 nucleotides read TGTGCCAGCAGCCGACAGGGATCCACTGAAGCTTTCTTT. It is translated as CASSRQGSTEAFF.

The CDR3 nucleotides are TGCGCCAGCAGCCAATATACTGGGACAGGGGCTGAAAAACTGTTTTTT. Protein sequence: CASSQYTGTGAEKLFF. The rearrangement joins TRBV4-3 to TRBJ1-4; TRBD1 aligns across 10 bases. V was pared by 2 bases and J by 7 bases, with 7 bases of the junction left unmatched. The CDR3 is made up of 16 amino acids. Germline lookup yields CDR1 LGHNA and CDR2 YSLEER.

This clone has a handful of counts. Here the CDR3 DNA reads TGTGCCAGCAGAAACGGGAGTCGGTTCTACGAGCAGTACTTC. Translating it yields CASRNGSRFYEQYF. V gene TRBV27 combines with J gene TRBJ2-7, with D perhaps TRBD2 (6 bases). CDR1 is MNHEY and CDR2 is SMNVEV in the germline V gene (reference sequence). The V and J ends lost 6 bases and 3 bases respectively, with 15 bases between them. The CDR3 covers 14 residues.

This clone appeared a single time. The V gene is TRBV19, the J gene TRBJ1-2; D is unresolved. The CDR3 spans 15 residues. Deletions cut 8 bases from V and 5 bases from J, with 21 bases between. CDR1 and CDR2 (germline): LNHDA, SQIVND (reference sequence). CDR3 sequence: CASLYSGESVYGYTF. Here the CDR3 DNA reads TGTGCCAGTCTTTATAGCGGGGAATCGGTGTATGGCTACACCTTC.

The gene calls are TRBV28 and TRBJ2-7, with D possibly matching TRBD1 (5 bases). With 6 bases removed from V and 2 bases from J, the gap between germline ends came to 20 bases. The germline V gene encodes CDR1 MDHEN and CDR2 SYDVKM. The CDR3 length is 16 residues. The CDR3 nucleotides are TGTGCCAGCAGGAACCTCGGGCAGGGTCCAACCTACGAGCAGTACTTC. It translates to CASRNLGQGPTYEQYF.

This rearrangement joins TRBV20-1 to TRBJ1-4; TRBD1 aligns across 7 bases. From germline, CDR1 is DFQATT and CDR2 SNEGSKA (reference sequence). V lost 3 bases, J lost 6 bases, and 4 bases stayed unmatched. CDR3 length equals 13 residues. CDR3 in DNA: TGCAGTGCTAGTGGGCAGGGGGATGAAAAACTGTTTTTT. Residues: CSASGQGDEKLFF.